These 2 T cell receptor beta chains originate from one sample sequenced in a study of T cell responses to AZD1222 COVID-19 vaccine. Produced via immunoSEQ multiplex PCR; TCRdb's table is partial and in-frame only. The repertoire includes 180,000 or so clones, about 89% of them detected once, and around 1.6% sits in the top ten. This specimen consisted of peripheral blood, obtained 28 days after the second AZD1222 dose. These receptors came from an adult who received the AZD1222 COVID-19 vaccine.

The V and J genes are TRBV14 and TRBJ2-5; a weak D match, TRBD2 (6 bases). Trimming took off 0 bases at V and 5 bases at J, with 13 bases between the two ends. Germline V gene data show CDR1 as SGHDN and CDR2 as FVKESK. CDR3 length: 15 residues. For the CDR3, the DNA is TGTGCCAGCAGCCAAGATAGAGGGAGGAGCGAGACCCAGTACTTC. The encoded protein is CASSQDRGRSETQYF.

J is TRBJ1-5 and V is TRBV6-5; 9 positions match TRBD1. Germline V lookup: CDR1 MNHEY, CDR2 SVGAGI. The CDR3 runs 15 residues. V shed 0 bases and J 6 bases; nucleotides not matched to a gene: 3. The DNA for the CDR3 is TGTGCCAGCAGTTACTCAGGACAGGGGATTCAGCCCCAGCATTTT. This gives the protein CASSYSGQGIQPQHF.